The 30 T cell receptor beta chains listed next were all sequenced from one sample in a study of blood T cell repertoires in COVID-19. Sequenced by immunoSEQ multiplex PCR; TCRdb stores in-frame clones only, minus some. This table holds fewer than 350,000 clones, around 85% found once. Sequencing was carried out using peripheral blood. The receptors come from a woman in her twenties or thirties with COVID-19, enrolled during active disease.

The chain links TRBV7-2 to TRBJ2-1; D uncertain. The V gene's germline CDR1 is SGHTA and CDR2 FQGNSA. Between the trimmed V and J ends, which lost 1 base and 6 bases, there was a span of 10 bases. There are 14 residues in the CDR3. The CDR3 coding sequence is TGTGCCAGCAGCTTAGGGTGGTTAGCCAATGAGCAGTTCTTC. Translation gives CASSLGWLANEQFF.

As DNA, the CDR3 is TGTGCCAGCAGCACTCTCGCGGACGAGCAGTACTTC. This translates into CASSTLADEQYF. J is TRBJ2-7 and V is TRBV9; no definite D call. This CDR3 is 12 amino acids long. Trimming removed 4 bases at V and 5 bases at J, with 10 bases between. The germline gives CDR1 SGDLS, CDR2 YYNGEE.

The J gene is TRBJ2-7, the V gene TRBV11-2; perhaps TRBD2 as D (5 bases). Trimming removed 4 bases at V and 1 base at J, with 14 bases between. Germline V gene lookup returns CDR1 SGHAT and CDR2 FQNNGV. CDR3 length: 15 residues. The CDR3 sequence: CASSYSTGSSYEQYF. DNA for the CDR3: TGTGCCAGCAGCTACTCTACGGGGAGTTCCTACGAGCAGTACTTC.

Only one count was recorded for this clone. This chain links TRBV5-1 with TRBJ2-7; D unresolved. CDR3 length: 15 amino acids. Germline V gene lookup returns CDR1 SGHRS and CDR2 YFSETQ. V was clipped by 2 bases and J by 0 bases, with 12 bases between them. The CDR3 region is CASSFDQPGSYEQYF. CDR3 sequence (DNA): TGCGCCAGCAGCTTCGACCAGCCGGGCTCCTACGAGCAGTACTTC.

The J gene is TRBJ1-1, the V gene TRBV4-1, with D tentatively TRBD1 (5 bases). The CDR3 runs to 14 residues. The germline V and J ends were trimmed by 2 bases and 4 bases, with 11 bases remaining between them. Germline V gene data show CDR1 as MGHRA and CDR2 as YSYEKL. This CDR3 is CASSQSQGTTEAFF. The CDR3 DNA reads as TGCGCCAGCAGCCAAAGCCAGGGAACCACTGAAGCTTTCTTT.

V and J are TRBV5-5 and TRBJ2-2, with 7 bases matching TRBD2. The V segment lost 3 bases and the J segment 2 bases; nucleotides outside the gene matches: 7. Germline assignment: CDR1 SGHKS and CDR2 YYEKEE (reference sequence). The CDR3 contains 16 residues. The CDR3 DNA sequence: TGTGCCAGCAGCTCTGGTGCGGGAGCCAACACCGGGGAGCTGTTTTTT. Its translation is CASSSGAGANTGELFF.

The rearrangement uses TRBV2 and TRBJ2-2, with D perhaps TRBD1 (6 bases). The V end lost 6 bases, the J end lost 5 bases, and 16 bases lay between the germline ends. The CDR3 runs to 15 residues. Germline V lookup: CDR1 SNHLY, CDR2 FYNNEI. The CDR3 nucleotides read TGTGCCAGCAGGCCACAGGGCCTGGCGACCGGGGAGCTGTTTTTT. Its protein product is CASRPQGLATGELFF.

The rearrangement joins TRBV7-9 to TRBJ2-1; D is uncertain. The CDR3 is made up of 13 amino acids. Germline values: CDR1 SEHNR, CDR2 FQNEAQ (reference sequence). Trimming pared 6 bases from V and 3 bases from J, leaving 9 bases between. CDR3: CASRTGIYNEQFF. CDR3 sequence (DNA): TGTGCCAGCAGGACTGGAATCTACAATGAGCAGTTCTTC.

The V call is TRBV29-1, the J call TRBJ1-2, with D perhaps TRBD1 (5 bases). Germline loops: CDR1 SQVTM, CDR2 ANQGSEA. Trimming removed 4 bases at V and 2 bases at J, with 8 bases between. The CDR3 has 12 amino acids. The CDR3 region is CSVVSGNYGYTF. Here the CDR3 DNA reads TGCAGCGTTGTGTCAGGGAACTATGGCTACACCTTC.

The chain combines TRBV5-5 with TRBJ2-1, with D unclear. The V end lost 4 bases, the J end lost 4 bases, and 3 bases lay between the germline ends. CDR3 size: 11 residues. Germline CDR1 SGHKS, CDR2 YYEKEE (reference sequence). CDR3 coding DNA: TGTGCCAGCAGCCGTTACAATGAGCAGTTCTTC. Protein product: CASSRYNEQFF.

The V and J genes are TRBV6-5 and TRBJ1-2; D uncertain. The CDR3 has 13 amino acids. V dropped 6 bases and J dropped 6 bases, with 14 bases sitting between them. Germline V gene lookup returns CDR1 MNHEY and CDR2 SVGAGI. The CDR3 region is CASSPTPSNGYTF. CDR3 nucleotides: TGTGCCAGCAGCCCCACACCTTCGAATGGCTACACCTTC.

This clone has only a few counts. Other DNA sequences of this sample code for an identical CDR3. V is TRBV28 and J is TRBJ1-5, with a tentative D call TRBD1 (5 bases). The V end was cut by 3 bases, the J end by 5 bases, with 11 bases between. The CDR3 has 14 residues. CDR1 is MDHEN, CDR2 SYDVKM, per germline. In DNA form, the CDR3 reads TGTGCCAGCAGTTTGGGTCAGGGTCATCAGCCCCAGCATTTT. It is translated as CASSLGQGHQPQHF.

This chain connects TRBV19 to TRBJ1-5; 9 nucleotides match TRBD1. CDR1 and CDR2 from the germline V gene are LNHDA and SQIVND (reference sequence). V dropped 9 bases and J dropped 2; count of bases not matched to a gene: 5. CDR3 size: 14 residues. CDR3 sequence: CASKTGGGNQPQHF. The CDR3 DNA follows: TGTGCCAGCAAGACAGGGGGGGGCAATCAGCCCCAGCATTTT.

This clone appeared once. The V gene is TRBV4-1, the J gene TRBJ2-1, with 9 bases identical to TRBD2. The V gene's germline CDR1 is MGHRA and CDR2 YSYEKL. This CDR3 is 13 amino acids long. J was trimmed by 7 bases and V by 4 bases; bases with no gene match: 2. CDR3 amino acids: CASSPSGRNEQFF. DNA for the CDR3: TGCGCCAGCAGCCCCAGCGGGAGGAATGAGCAGTTCTTC.

The V gene is TRBV19, the J gene TRBJ1-2; tentative D call: TRBD1 (6 bases). Looked up from germline, CDR1 is LNHDA and CDR2 is SQIVND (reference sequence). The germline V and J ends were trimmed by 3 bases and 5 bases, with 10 bases remaining between them. The CDR3 totals 13 residues. The CDR3 reads CASSIRTGYGYTF. As DNA, the CDR3 is TGTGCCAGTAGTATCAGAACAGGGTATGGCTACACCTTC.

This clone was counted between two and nine times. One end of the junction fails to match germline, which may point to a read error. The chain couples TRBV9 to TRBJ2-1, with TRBD2 identical over 8 bases. Germline values: CDR1 SGDLS, CDR2 YYNGEE. This CDR3 has 15 residues. The CDR3 DNA reads TGTGCCAGCAGCGCCGACGGGGGGGGCTACTATGAGCAGTTCTTC. Translated: CASSADGGGYYEQFF.

The rearrangement joins TRBV30 to TRBJ1-2; D not certain. Per the germline V gene, CDR1 is GTSNPN and CDR2 is SVGIG (reference sequence). The CDR3 is made up of 13 amino acids. Trimming pared 5 bases from V and 7 bases from J, leaving 17 bases between. CDR3 DNA: TGTGCCTGGGATCCGGGTCCGAGGGCTGGCTACACCTTC. Translating gives CAWDPGPRAGYTF.

The chain joins TRBV5-1 to TRBJ2-3; the match to TRBD2 covers 10 bases. Germline-derived CDR1 and CDR2 are SGHRS and YFSETQ. The CDR3 length is 16 residues. The V and J ends lost 0 bases and 2 bases, in that order; junction bases with no gene match: 3. CDR3: CASSLGLAGPTDTQYF. The CDR3 DNA reads TGCGCCAGCAGCTTGGGACTAGCGGGTCCCACAGATACGCAGTATTTT.

This clone was observed a few times. The gene calls are TRBV18 and TRBJ2-1; TRBD1 is a possible D gene (5 bases). The CDR3 totals 14 residues. Germline CDR1 is KGHSH and CDR2 is LQKENI. V lost 6 bases, J lost 3 bases, and 12 bases lay in between. The CDR3 DNA is TGTGCCAGCTCCCCGACAGAAATCTACAATGAGCAGTTCTTC. The encoded protein is CASSPTEIYNEQFF.

This clone occurred once. The rearrangement links TRBV14 to TRBJ1-2, with D possibly being TRBD1 (6 bases). Germline-derived CDR1 and CDR2 are SGHDN and FVKESK. The CDR3 runs to 14 residues. V lost 5 bases, J lost 2 bases, and 12 bases lay in between. The CDR3 DNA is TGTGCCAGCAGCATCCTGGGGGCGAACTATGGCTACACCTTC. Translated: CASSILGANYGYTF.

The chain joins TRBV28 to TRBJ2-3; 13 bases agree with TRBD2. V dropped 4 bases and J dropped 4; count of bases not matched to a gene: 11. The V gene's germline CDR1 is MDHEN and CDR2 SYDVKM. The CDR3 extends over 18 amino acids. In DNA form, the CDR3 reads TGTGCCAGCAGTTCGCCCCTAACTAGCGGGGGGGCGTCAGATACGCAGTATTTT. Encoded protein: CASSSPLTSGGASDTQYF.

This clone was picked up a small number of times. V is TRBV27 and J is TRBJ2-2, with D uncertain. This CDR3 region has 15 residues. Germline CDR1 reads MNHEY; CDR2 reads SMNVEV (reference sequence). V lost 5 bases to trimming and J lost 4 bases, with 14 bases between them. CDR3 in DNA: TGTGCCAGCAGTCCCCTGAACAGTCTCACCGGGGAGCTGTTTTTT. It codes for CASSPLNSLTGELFF.

The genes are TRBV10-2 and TRBJ1-5; D unresolved. The germline V gene has CDR1 WSHSY and CDR2 SAAADI. Deletions cut 7 bases from V and 2 bases from J, with 15 bases between. The length of the CDR3 is 15 residues. CDR3 sequence reads: CASKEGYWGNQPQHF. DNA of the CDR3: TGCGCCAGCAAGGAGGGTTACTGGGGCAATCAGCCCCAGCATTTT.

The chain employs TRBV21-1 and TRBJ1-6. TRBV21-1 is described as a pseudogene. The CDR3 spans 15 residues. The CDR3 nucleotides are TGTGCCAGCAGCAAAAGGGGGGGCCATAATTCACCCCTCCACTTT. Amino acids: CASSKRGGHNSPLHF.

V is TRBV6-5 and J is TRBJ2-2; D possibly corresponds to TRBD2 (5 bases). V was clipped by 7 bases and J by 7 bases, with 16 bases between them. The CDR3 extends over 14 amino acids. Germline CDR1 is MNHEY and CDR2 is SVGAGI. CDR3 sequence (DNA): TGTGCCAGCACCGCATCGGCGGGTATCGGGGAGCTGTTTTTT. This encodes CASTASAGIGELFF.

This chain joins TRBV4-1 and TRBJ2-7, with 8 bases lining up with TRBD1. V shed 3 bases and J 2 bases; nucleotides not matched to a gene: 9. The CDR3 totals 16 residues. From germline, CDR1 is MGHRA and CDR2 YSYEKL. The CDR3 region has the DNA TGCGCCAGCAGCCAGAGGGGGCCAGGGGGCACCTACGAGCAGTACTTC. This gives the protein CASSQRGPGGTYEQYF.

A few counts support this clone. The chain joins TRBV5-1 to TRBJ2-1, with TRBD2 identical over 9 bases. The trim removed 2 bases at V and 2 bases at J, leaving 5 bases unmatched. The CDR3 totals 16 residues. CDR1 is SGHRS, CDR2 YFSETQ, per germline. The CDR3 DNA sequence: TGCGCCAGCAGCTTTTTAAAGCGGGGGGCCTACAATGAGCAGTTCTTC. This encodes CASSFLKRGAYNEQFF. Complete variable domain (other parts from reference TRBV5-1 and TRBJ2-1): KAGVTQTPRYLIKTRGQQVTLSCSPISGHRSVSWYQQTPGQGLQFLFEYFSETQRNKGNFPGRFSGRQFSNSRSEMNVSTLELGDSALYLCASSFLKRGAYNEQFFGPGTRLTVL.

This chain joins TRBV19 and TRBJ2-1; 7 bases align to TRBD1. Losses at the gene ends were 7 bases for V and 7 bases for J; bases not matched to a gene: 4. CDR3 size: 12 residues. CDR1 and CDR2 (germline): LNHDA, SQIVND (reference sequence). The CDR3 sequence: CASNNRGNEQFF. CDR3 sequence (DNA): TGTGCCAGTAACAACAGGGGTAATGAGCAGTTCTTC.

This clone is a singleton in its sample. The chain joins TRBV3-1 (or the pseudogene TRBV3-2) to TRBJ2-7; 9 positions agree with TRBD1. The germline gives CDR1 LGHDT, CDR2 YNNKEL (reference sequence). The length of the CDR3 is 14 residues. With V trimmed by 6 bases and J by 6 bases, 9 bases remained unmatched. CDR3 in amino acids: CASSHRDRESEQYF. The CDR3 DNA reads as TGTGCCAGCAGTCATAGGGACAGGGAGAGCGAGCAGTACTTC.

The genes are TRBV3-1 (or the pseudogene TRBV3-2) and TRBJ1-1, with D possibly TRBD1 on 6 matching bases. Trimming stripped 7 bases from V and 5 bases from J, with 14 bases between. Germline-derived CDR1 and CDR2 are LGHDT and YNNKEL (reference sequence). This CDR3 is built from 13 residues. This chain's CDR3 is CASNRGGRTEAFF. In DNA form, the CDR3 reads TGTGCCAGCAACAGAGGGGGTCGGACTGAAGCTTTCTTT.